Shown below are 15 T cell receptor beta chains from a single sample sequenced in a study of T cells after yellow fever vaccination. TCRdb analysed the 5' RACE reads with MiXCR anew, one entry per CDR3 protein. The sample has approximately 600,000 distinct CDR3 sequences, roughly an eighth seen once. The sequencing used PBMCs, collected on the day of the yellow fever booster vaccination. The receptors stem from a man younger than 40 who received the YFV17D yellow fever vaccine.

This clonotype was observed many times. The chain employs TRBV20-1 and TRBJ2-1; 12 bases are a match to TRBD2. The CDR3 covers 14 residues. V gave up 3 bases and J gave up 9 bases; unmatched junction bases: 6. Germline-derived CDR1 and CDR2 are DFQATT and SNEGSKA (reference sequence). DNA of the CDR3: TGCAGTGCTAGTTTGACTAGCGGGAGAGGTGAGCAGTTCTTC. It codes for CSASLTSGRGEQFF.

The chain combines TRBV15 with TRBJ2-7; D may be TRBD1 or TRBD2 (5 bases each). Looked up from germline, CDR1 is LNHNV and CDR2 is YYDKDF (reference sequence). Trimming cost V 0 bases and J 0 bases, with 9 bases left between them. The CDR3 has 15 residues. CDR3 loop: CATSRDGAPSYEQYF. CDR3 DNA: TGTGCCACCAGCAGAGACGGGGCCCCCTCCTACGAGCAGTACTTC.

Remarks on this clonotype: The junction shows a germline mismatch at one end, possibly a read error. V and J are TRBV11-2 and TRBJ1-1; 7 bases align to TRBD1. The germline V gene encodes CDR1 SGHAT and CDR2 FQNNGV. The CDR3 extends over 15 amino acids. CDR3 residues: CASSLDLTGRTEVFF. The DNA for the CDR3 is TGTGCCAGCAGCTTGGACTTGACAGGGAGGACTGAAGTTTTCTTT.

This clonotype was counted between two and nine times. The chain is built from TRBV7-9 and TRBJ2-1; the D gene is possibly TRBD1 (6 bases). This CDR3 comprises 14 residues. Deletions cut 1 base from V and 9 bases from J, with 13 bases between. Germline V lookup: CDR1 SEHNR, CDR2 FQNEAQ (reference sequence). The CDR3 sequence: CASSLEGRGVEQFF. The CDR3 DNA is TGTGCCAGCAGCTTAGAGGGCAGGGGAGTTGAGCAGTTCTTC.

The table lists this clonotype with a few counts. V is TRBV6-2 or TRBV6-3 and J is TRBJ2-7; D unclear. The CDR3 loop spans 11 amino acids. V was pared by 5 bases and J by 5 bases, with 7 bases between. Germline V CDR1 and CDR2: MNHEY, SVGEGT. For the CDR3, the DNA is TGTGCCAGCAGTGTTATGGACGAGCAGTACTTC. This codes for CASSVMDEQYF.

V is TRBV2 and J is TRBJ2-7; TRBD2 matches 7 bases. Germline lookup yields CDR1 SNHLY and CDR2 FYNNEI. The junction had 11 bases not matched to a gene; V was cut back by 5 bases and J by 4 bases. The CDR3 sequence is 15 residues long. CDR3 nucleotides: TGTGCCAGCAGTCGCCACCGGGGGGAGGGGTACGAGCAGTACTTC. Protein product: CASSRHRGEGYEQYF.

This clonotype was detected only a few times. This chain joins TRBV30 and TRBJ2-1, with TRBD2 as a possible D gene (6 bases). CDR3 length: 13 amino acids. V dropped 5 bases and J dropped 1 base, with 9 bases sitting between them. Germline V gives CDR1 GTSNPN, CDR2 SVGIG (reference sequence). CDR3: CAWAGTSYNEQFF. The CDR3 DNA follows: TGTGCCTGGGCCGGGACTTCCTACAATGAGCAGTTCTTC.

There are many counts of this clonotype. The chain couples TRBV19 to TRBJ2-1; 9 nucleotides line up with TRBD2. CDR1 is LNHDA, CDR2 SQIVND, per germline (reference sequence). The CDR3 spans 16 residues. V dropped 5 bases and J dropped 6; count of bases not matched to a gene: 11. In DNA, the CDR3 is TGTGCCAGTAGTCGCCTAGCGGGATCCGGGGGCAATGAGCAGTTCTTC. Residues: CASSRLAGSGGNEQFF. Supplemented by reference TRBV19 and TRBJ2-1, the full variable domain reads DGGITQSPKYLFRKEGQNVTLSCEQNLNHDAMYWYRQDPGQGLRLIYYSQIVNDFQKGDIAEGYSVSREKKESFPLTVTSAQKNPTAFYLCASSRLAGSGGNEQFFGPGTRLTVL.

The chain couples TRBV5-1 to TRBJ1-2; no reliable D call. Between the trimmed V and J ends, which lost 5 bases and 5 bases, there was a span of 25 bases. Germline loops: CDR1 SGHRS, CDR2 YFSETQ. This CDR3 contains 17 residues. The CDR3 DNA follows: TGCGCCAGCAGTCTCGAATTGTCGGCAGACCTTTCTTATGGCTACACCTTC. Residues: CASSLELSADLSYGYTF.

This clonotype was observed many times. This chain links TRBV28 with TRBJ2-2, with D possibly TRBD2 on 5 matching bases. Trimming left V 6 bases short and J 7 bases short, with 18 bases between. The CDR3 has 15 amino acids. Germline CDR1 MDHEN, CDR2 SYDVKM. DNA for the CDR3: TGTGCCAGCAGAAATGGAGGCGGGCTCGGCGGGGAGCTGTTTTTT. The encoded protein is CASRNGGGLGGELFF.

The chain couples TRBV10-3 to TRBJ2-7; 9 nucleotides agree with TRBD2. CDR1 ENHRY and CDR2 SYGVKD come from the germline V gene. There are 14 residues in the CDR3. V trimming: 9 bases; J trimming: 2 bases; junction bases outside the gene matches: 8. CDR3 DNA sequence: TGTGCCATTCGCCAGGGCGGGAGGGCCTACGAGCAGTACTTC. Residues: CAIRQGGRAYEQYF.

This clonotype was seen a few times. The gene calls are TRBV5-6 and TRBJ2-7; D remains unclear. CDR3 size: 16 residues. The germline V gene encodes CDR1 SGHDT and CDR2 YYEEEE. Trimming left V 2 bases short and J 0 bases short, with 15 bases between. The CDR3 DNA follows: TGTGCCAGCAGCTTAGCAATTTCGGGCGCCTCCTACGAGCAGTACTTC. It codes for CASSLAISGASYEQYF. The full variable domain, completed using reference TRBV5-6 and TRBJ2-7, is DAGVTQSPTHLIKTRGQQVTLRCSPKSGHDTVSWYQQALGQGPQFIFQYYEEEERQRGNFPDRFSGHQFPNYSSELNVNALLLGDSALYLCASSLAISGASYEQYFGPGTRLTVT.

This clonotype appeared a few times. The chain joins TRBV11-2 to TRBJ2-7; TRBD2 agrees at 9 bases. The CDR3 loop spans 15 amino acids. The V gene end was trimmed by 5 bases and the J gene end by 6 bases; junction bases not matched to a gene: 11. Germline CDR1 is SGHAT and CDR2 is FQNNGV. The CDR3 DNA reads TGTGCCAGCAGCCCAATAGCGGGAGCTTTGTTCGAGCAGTACTTC. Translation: CASSPIAGALFEQYF.

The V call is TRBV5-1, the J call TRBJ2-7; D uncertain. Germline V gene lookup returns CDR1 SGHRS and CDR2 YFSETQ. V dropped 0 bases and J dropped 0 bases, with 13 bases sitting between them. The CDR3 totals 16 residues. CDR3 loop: CASSLDALRTSYEQYF. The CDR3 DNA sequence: TGCGCCAGCAGCTTGGATGCTTTGCGTACCTCCTACGAGCAGTACTTC. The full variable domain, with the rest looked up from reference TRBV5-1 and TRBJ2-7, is KAGVTQTPRYLIKTRGQQVTLSCSPISGHRSVSWYQQTPGQGLQFLFEYFSETQRNKGNFPGRFSGRQFSNSRSEMNVSTLELGDSALYLCASSLDALRTSYEQYFGPGTRLTVT.

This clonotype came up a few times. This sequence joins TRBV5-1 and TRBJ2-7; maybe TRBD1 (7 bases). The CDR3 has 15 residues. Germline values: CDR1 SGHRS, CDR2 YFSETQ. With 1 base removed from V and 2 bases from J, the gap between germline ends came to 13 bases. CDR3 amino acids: CASSLPAGQTYEQYF. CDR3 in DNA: TGCGCCAGCAGCTTGCCCGCGGGACAGACCTACGAGCAGTACTTC.